What follows are 17 T cell receptor beta chains derived from one specimen sequenced in a study of cytomegalovirus exposure and HLA in healthy donors. The PCR employed 60 Vbeta primers together with 13 Jbeta primers. The assay was immunoSEQ multiplex PCR, and TCRdb's table has in-frame clones only and misses some. This table holds about 130,000 clones, around three quarters found once. The source material was PBMCs. The receptors originated from a man younger than 45 in good health and CMV-seropositive.

V gene TRBV5-1 combines with J gene TRBJ1-1, with D unresolved. The length of the CDR3 is 14 residues. The V and J ends lost 0 bases and 3 bases respectively, with 9 bases between them. Germline V gene sequence: CDR1 SGHRS, CDR2 YFSETQ. The CDR3 spells CASSLAPGHTEAFF. CDR3 DNA sequence: TGCGCCAGCAGCTTGGCACCAGGCCACACTGAAGCTTTCTTT.

V gene TRBV6-6 combines with J gene TRBJ1-1, with a possible D match to TRBD1 (6 bases). Trimming shortened V by 4 bases and J by 2 bases, and 14 bases separated the two germline ends. Germline CDR1 MNHNY, CDR2 SVGAGI (reference sequence). The CDR3 loop spans 15 amino acids. CDR3 bases: TGTGCCAGCAGTTCGACGGACAGCACTAACACTGAAGCTTTCTTT. Translated, it gives CASSSTDSTNTEAFF.

The V and J genes are TRBV5-1 and TRBJ2-7, with D possibly being TRBD2 (6 bases). V gave up 4 bases and J gave up 3 bases, with 17 bases separating them. The germline CDR1 and CDR2 sequences are SGHRS and YFSETQ. The CDR3 has 15 amino acids. DNA of the CDR3: TGCGCCAGCAGCCGCGGGACGTCCGAGGTCTACGAGCAGTACTTC. Encoded protein: CASSRGTSEVYEQYF.

V and J are TRBV7-2 and TRBJ1-3, with 8 bases fitting TRBD1. Germline trimming cut 3 bases from V and 3 bases from J; bases unmatched to any gene: 7. Germline loops: CDR1 SGHTA, CDR2 FQGNSA. The CDR3 extends over 16 amino acids. The CDR3 DNA reads as TGTGCCAGCAGCTTTAACTCAGGGGGCCGTGGAAACACCATATATTTT. This sequence encodes CASSFNSGGRGNTIYF.

The V gene is TRBV7-2, the J gene TRBJ2-7; the match to TRBD1 covers 7 bases. The germline V gene encodes CDR1 SGHTA and CDR2 FQGNSA. V lost 1 base and J lost 5; bases outside the gene matches: 2. The CDR3 is made up of 13 amino acids. The CDR3 spells CASSLEGGDEQYF. CDR3 nucleotide sequence: TGTGCCAGCAGCTTAGAAGGGGGCGACGAGCAGTACTTC.

This clone was recorded only once. The rearrangement links TRBV5-1 to TRBJ2-3; perhaps TRBD2 as D (5 bases). The CDR3 spans 15 residues. CDR1 and CDR2 (germline): SGHRS, YFSETQ. Deletions cut 4 bases from V and 0 bases from J, with 12 bases between. This chain's CDR3 is CASSPPDFSTDTQYF. CDR3 DNA sequence: TGCGCCAGCAGCCCGCCGGACTTCAGCACAGATACGCAGTATTTT.

Of note for this clone: The same CDR3 also results from other DNA sequences found in this sample. V gene TRBV9 combines with J gene TRBJ1-3; 8 positions match TRBD1. V shed 4 bases and J 2 bases; nucleotides not matched to a gene: 2. The CDR3 spans 14 residues. Looked up from germline, CDR1 is SGDLS and CDR2 is YYNGEE. CDR3 DNA sequence: TGTGCCAGCAGCACGACAGGGGCTGGAAACACCATATATTTT. It codes for CASSTTGAGNTIYF.

The chain is built from TRBV4-1 and TRBJ2-7; TRBD2 matches at 13 bases. Germline CDR1 and CDR2: MGHRA and YSYEKL. The J segment lost 0 bases and the V segment lost 4 bases, leaving 9 bases of the junction unmatched. The CDR3 runs to 18 residues. CDR3 amino acids: CASSRSTSGGLNSYEQYF. In DNA form, the CDR3 reads TGCGCCAGCAGCCGATCGACTAGCGGGGGGCTTAACTCCTACGAGCAGTACTTC.

The table lists this clone with a count of one. The CDR3 DNA reads TGTGCCTGGTCCACATTGAACACTGAAGCTTTCTTT. Translation gives CAWSTLNTEAFF. This chain links TRBV30 with TRBJ1-1, with D unclear. Trimming left V 5 bases short and J 0 bases short, with 7 bases between. The V gene's germline CDR1 is GTSNPN and CDR2 SVGIG (reference sequence). This CDR3 is 12 amino acids long.

This clone was found a few times. This chain links TRBV5-1 with TRBJ2-4, with 7 bases matching TRBD1. The germline V gene encodes CDR1 SGHRS and CDR2 YFSETQ. The CDR3 runs 16 residues. V shed 4 bases and J 1 base; nucleotides not matched to a gene: 8. The CDR3 DNA reads as TGCGCCAGCAGCCATGACAGGGCTGGGGCCAAAAACATTCAGTACTTC. Its translation is CASSHDRAGAKNIQYF.

This rearrangement joins TRBV25-1 to TRBJ2-7; 7 nucleotides align to TRBD2. The CDR3 extends over 15 amino acids. CDR1 and CDR2 from the germline V gene are MGHDK and SYGVNS. Unmatched junction bases numbered 13, after V lost 7 bases and J lost 4 bases. This CDR3 reads CASTGEGLMGYEQYF. The CDR3 DNA is TGTGCCAGCACCGGGGAGGGGCTAATGGGTTACGAGCAGTACTTC.

The genes are TRBV11-3 and TRBJ1-2; D not certain. Germline lookup yields CDR1 SGHNT and CDR2 YENEEA. Trimming took off 2 bases at V and 5 bases at J, with 9 bases between the two ends. This CDR3 has 13 amino acids. Here the CDR3 reads CASSLSSGYGYTF. The CDR3 coding sequence is TGTGCCAGCAGCTTAAGTTCGGGGTATGGCTACACCTTC.

This clone was recorded once. J is TRBJ2-7 and V is TRBV6-1, with 8 bases that match TRBD1. This CDR3 comprises 13 residues. V trimming: 10 bases; J trimming: 3 bases; junction bases outside the gene matches: 8. The germline V gene encodes CDR1 MNHNS and CDR2 SASEGT. CDR3 region: CAIGQGFLYEQYF. CDR3 nucleotide sequence: TGTGCCATCGGACAGGGCTTCCTCTACGAGCAGTACTTC.

This sequence joins TRBV27 and TRBJ1-4; 8 bases are shared with TRBD1. This CDR3 has 18 residues. Losses at the gene ends were 6 bases for V and 5 bases for J; bases not matched to a gene: 17. Germline assignment: CDR1 MNHEY and CDR2 SMNVEV (reference sequence). The CDR3 DNA reads as TGTGCCAGCAGGATTTACCCTTCGGTGACAGGGGAAAATGAAAAACTGTTTTTT. Amino acid sequence: CASRIYPSVTGENEKLFF.

As regards this clone: Other DNA variants within this sample encode the same CDR3. The rearrangement uses TRBV29-1 and TRBJ1-1; D gene unclear. This CDR3 is built from 13 residues. Germline V gives CDR1 SQVTM, CDR2 ANQGSEA. The V end lost 4 bases, the J end lost 5 bases, and 14 bases lay between the germline ends. CDR3 residues: CSVVTGSWTEAFF. The CDR3 DNA follows: TGCAGCGTTGTGACGGGGAGTTGGACTGAAGCTTTCTTT.

The chain carries TRBV2 and TRBJ2-7, with 11 bases lining up with TRBD1. The V and J ends lost 7 bases and 3 bases, in that order; junction bases with no gene match: 5. Looked up from germline, CDR1 is SNHLY and CDR2 is FYNNEI. This CDR3 spans 14 amino acids. CDR3 amino acids: CASTPGQGDYEQYF. DNA for the CDR3: TGTGCCAGCACCCCGGGACAGGGGGACTACGAGCAGTACTTC.

V and J are TRBV29-1 and TRBJ1-2; tentatively, D is TRBD1 (5 bases). This CDR3 is 12 amino acids long. Germline lookup yields CDR1 SQVTM and CDR2 ANQGSEA. Trimming pared 4 bases from V and 6 bases from J, leaving 12 bases between. In nucleotides, the CDR3 is TGCAGCGTTGCCGGACAAGCAAATGGCTACACCTTC. Its protein product is CSVAGQANGYTF.